A selection of T cell receptor beta chains follows, all from one sample in a study of CD8+ T cells in alopecia areata. Repertoires were generated with immunoSEQ multiplex PCR, while TCRdb's copy carries only in-frame clones and drops some. Of roughly 150,000 clones detected, 55% appear once; the ten largest clones hold about 4.3%. The sequenced sample was CD4+ T cells sorted from blood. These receptors originate from a human donor in good health. CDR3s include the opening cysteine and the closing phenylalanine or tryptophan.

v_call	j_call	cdr3_length	cdr3_aa
TRBV9	TRBJ2-1	15	CASSGAGGRGDEQFF
TRBV6-6	TRBJ2-7	15	CASSWDLTGLDEQYF
TRBV4-2	TRBJ2-5	19	CASSQAVGLAGGSQETQYF
TRBV7-9	TRBJ1-2	15	CASSIGRTVNYGYTF
TRBV29-1	TRBJ2-3	14	CSVGAPGVGDTQYF
TRBV23-1	TRBJ2-5	16	CASSQSFQGDQETQYF
TRBV7-9	TRBJ2-2	15	CASSQREENTGELFF
TRBV9	TRBJ2-3	16	CASSKSLAGGADTQYF
TRBV9	TRBJ1-2	14	CASSPATGLYGYTF
TRBV9	TRBJ1-1	13	CASSVELRAEAFF
TRBV7-2	TRBJ2-7	12	CASSMTGFEQYF
TRBV5-1	TRBJ2-1	16	CASSGGPTSSYNEQFF
TRBV28	TRBJ1-2	14	CATLRDRALRGYTF
TRBV10-3	TRBJ1-1	14	CAISEAQGLAEAFF
TRBV13	TRBJ2-3	16	CASSSLGLGQTDTQYF
TRBV27	TRBJ2-3	15	CASSPHGGSTDTQYF
TRBV2	TRBJ2-7	12	CASSRLSYEQYF
TRBV5-1	TRBJ2-7	13	CASSLEPWDEQYF
TRBV6-5	TRBJ1-1	15	CASSYIVGRSTEAFF
TRBV9	TRBJ2-3	19	CASSVAGTSGPPSTDTQYF
TRBV13	TRBJ2-3	12	CASSSVYDTQYF
TRBV20-1	TRBJ1-2	11	CSARQVLGYTF
TRBV15	TRBJ2-3	14	CATSRDHGTDTQYF
TRBV6-5	TRBJ1-2	10	CASSYSFPTF
TRBV29-1	TRBJ1-2	13	CSATKGGGYGYTF
TRBV2	TRBJ1-2	12	CASTRGNYGYTF
TRBV4-1	TRBJ2-1	13	CASSQGPYNEQFF
TRBV5-1	TRBJ2-7	15	CASSLRGQGSNEQYF
TRBV5-4	TRBJ2-3	14	CASSIGQVLDTQYF
TRBV29-1	TRBJ2-1	14	CSVIRETSYNEQFF
TRBV29-1	TRBJ2-2	13	CSVVPDRGGELFF
TRBV5-1	TRBJ2-7	13	CASSFTGNYEQYF